This section outlines one T cell receptor (beta chain) sequence together with its context. The antigen is unknown. This table comes from immunoSEQ multiplex PCR, and its TCRdb copy is limited to in-frame clones, with some not included. Of about 510,000 clones in the sample, 96% were seen once. These data originate in a study of shared clonotypes between healthy human individuals. Study summary: Researchers drew samples from a couple of women and three men aged 18 to 49.

The study, taken as a whole, reports: Sharing across several donors was seen in around 5% of naive CD4 clonotypes.

V lost 5 bases to trimming and J lost 4 bases; unmatched junction nucleotides: 10. The CDR3 consists of 15 residues. CDR1 SGHNT and CDR2 YENEEA come from the germline V gene. Negatively enriched CD4+ T cells were divided by CD45RA into naive and memory. The clonotype originates from a woman aged 25-40 years in good health. The J gene is TRBJ2-7, the V gene TRBV11-3; TRBD2 matches at 8 bases. Sequencing was performed on naive CD4+ T cells sorted from blood. Subset indicated: CD45RA+ positively selected. CDR3 sequence: CASSPTISGSYEQYF. CDR3 DNA sequence: TGTGCCAGCAGCCCAACAATAAGCGGGAGTTACGAGCAGTACTTC. Filled out from reference TRBV11-3 and TRBJ2-7, the complete variable domain reads EAGVVQSPRYKIIEKKQPVAFWCNPISGHNTLYWYLQNLGQGPELLIRYENEEAVDDSQLPKDRFSAERLKGVDSTLKIQPAELGDSAVYLCASSPTISGSYEQYFGPGTRLTVT.